The clone carrying this T cell receptor (beta chain) has just a few counts. MiXCR, applied by TCRdb to the 5' RACE reads, yields one record per CDR3 protein. The sample lists roughly 100,000 distinct CDR3 sequences, 10% to 15% occurring once. This sample stems from a study of early T cells in non-severe SARS-CoV-2 infection. V lost 6 bases, J lost 11 bases, and 5 bases stayed unmatched. This CDR3 contains 12 residues. Looked up from germline, CDR1 is SGHTA and CDR2 is FQGTGA. The chain couples TRBV7-3 to TRBJ2-3; 10 bases map to TRBD2. Sequenced sample: whole blood. The origin of this receptor is an adult who was a healthcare worker with PCR-confirmed SARS-CoV-2 infection or an uninfected control (not recorded which). The CDR3 DNA reads TGTGCCAGCAGTGTGACTAGCGGGCGGCAGTATTTT. Translation gives CASSVTSGRQYF.